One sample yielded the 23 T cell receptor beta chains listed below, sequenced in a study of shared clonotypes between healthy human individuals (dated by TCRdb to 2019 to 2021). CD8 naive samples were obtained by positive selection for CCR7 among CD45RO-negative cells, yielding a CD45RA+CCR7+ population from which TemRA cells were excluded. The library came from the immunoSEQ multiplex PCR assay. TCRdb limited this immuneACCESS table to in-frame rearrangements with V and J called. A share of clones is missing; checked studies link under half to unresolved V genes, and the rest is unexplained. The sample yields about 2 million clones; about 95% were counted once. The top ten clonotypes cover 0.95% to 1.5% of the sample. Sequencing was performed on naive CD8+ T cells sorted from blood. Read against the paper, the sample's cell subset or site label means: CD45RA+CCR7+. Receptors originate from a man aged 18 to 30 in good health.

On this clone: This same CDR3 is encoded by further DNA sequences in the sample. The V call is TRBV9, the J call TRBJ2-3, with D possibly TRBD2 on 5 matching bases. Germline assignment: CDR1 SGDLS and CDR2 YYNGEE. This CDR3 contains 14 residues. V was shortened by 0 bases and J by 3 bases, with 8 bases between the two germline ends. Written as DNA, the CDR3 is TGTGCCAGCAGCGTAGAGGGCGGGACAGATACGCAGTATTTT. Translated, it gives CASSVEGGTDTQYF.

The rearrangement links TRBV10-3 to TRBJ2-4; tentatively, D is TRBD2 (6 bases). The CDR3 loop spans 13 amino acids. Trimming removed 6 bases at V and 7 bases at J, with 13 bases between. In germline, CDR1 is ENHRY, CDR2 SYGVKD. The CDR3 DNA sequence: TGTGCCATCAGAGACACCGGGACTAACATTCAGTACTTC. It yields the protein CAIRDTGTNIQYF.

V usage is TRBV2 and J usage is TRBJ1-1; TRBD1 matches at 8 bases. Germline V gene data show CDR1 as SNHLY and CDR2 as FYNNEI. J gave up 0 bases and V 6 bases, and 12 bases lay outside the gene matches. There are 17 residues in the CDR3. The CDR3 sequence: CASRDFYGQGVNTEAFF. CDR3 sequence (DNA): TGTGCCAGCAGGGACTTTTATGGACAGGGAGTGAACACTGAAGCTTTCTTT.

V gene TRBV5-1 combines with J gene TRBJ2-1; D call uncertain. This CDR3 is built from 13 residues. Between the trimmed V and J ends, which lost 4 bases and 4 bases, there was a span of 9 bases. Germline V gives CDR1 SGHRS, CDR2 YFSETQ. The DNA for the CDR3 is TGCGCCAGCAGCCCCCAGGAATACAATGAGCAGTTCTTC. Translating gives CASSPQEYNEQFF.

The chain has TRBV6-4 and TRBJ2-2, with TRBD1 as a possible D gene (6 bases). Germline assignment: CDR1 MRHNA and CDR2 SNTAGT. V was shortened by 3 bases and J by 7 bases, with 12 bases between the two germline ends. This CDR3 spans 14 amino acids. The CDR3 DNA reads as TGTGCCAGCAGTGAGACAGGTCTTGACGGGGAGCTGTTTTTT. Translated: CASSETGLDGELFF.

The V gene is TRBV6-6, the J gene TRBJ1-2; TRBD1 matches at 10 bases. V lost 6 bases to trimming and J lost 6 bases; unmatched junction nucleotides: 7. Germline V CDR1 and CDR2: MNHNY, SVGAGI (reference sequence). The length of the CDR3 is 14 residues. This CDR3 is CASSLGTGVDGYTF. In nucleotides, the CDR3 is TGTGCCAGCAGCCTCGGGACAGGGGTTGATGGCTACACCTTC.

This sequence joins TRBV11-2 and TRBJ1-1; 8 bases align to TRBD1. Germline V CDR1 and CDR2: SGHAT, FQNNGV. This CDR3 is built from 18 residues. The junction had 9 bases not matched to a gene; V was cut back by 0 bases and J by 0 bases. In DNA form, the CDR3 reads TGTGCCAGCAGCTTAGATATGGTCAGGGGGCATGTGAACACTGAAGCTTTCTTT. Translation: CASSLDMVRGHVNTEAFF.

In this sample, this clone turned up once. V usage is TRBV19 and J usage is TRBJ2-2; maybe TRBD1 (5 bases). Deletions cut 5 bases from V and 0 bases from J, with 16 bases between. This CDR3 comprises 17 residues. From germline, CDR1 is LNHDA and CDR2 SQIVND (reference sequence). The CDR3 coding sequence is TGTGCCAGTAGTCTCAACCTTTGGACACCGAACACCGGGGAGCTGTTTTTT. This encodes CASSLNLWTPNTGELFF.

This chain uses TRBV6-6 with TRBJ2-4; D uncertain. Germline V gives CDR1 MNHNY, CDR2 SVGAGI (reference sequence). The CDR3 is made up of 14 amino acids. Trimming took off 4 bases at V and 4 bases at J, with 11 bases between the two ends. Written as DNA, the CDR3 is TGTGCCAGCAGTTTCCAAGCTACAAAAAACATTCAGTACTTC. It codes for CASSFQATKNIQYF.

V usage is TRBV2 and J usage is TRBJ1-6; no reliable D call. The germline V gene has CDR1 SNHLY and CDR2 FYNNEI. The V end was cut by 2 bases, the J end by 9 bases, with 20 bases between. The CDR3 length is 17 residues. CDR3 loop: CASSEFRWVDMGSPLHF. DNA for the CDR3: TGTGCCAGCAGTGAATTTCGTTGGGTTGACATGGGTTCACCCCTCCACTTT.

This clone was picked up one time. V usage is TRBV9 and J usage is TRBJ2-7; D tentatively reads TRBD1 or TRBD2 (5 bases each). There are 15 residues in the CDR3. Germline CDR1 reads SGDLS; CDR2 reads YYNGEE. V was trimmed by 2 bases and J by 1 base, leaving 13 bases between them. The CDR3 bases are TGTGCCAGCAGCGTTGGGGACGGGAAATCCTACGAGCAGTACTTC. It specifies CASSVGDGKSYEQYF.

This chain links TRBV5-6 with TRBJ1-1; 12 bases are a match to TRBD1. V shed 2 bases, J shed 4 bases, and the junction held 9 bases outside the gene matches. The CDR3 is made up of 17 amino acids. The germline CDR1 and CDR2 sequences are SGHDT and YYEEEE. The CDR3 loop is CASSFRDRGHVTTEAFF. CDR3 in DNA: TGTGCCAGCAGCTTCCGGGACAGGGGGCATGTAACCACTGAAGCTTTCTTT.

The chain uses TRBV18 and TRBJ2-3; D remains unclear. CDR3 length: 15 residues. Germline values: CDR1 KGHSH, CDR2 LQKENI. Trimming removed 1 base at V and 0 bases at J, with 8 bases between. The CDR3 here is CASSPREASTDTQYF. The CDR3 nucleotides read TGTGCCAGCTCACCACGAGAGGCGAGCACAGATACGCAGTATTTT.

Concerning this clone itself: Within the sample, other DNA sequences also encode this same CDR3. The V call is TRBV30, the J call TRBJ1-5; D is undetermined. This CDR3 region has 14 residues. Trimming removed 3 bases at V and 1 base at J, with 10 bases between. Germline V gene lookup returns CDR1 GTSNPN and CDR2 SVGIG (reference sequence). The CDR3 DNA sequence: TGTGCCTGGAGCGAGGATCTAAGCAATCAGCCCCAGCATTTT. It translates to CAWSEDLSNQPQHF.

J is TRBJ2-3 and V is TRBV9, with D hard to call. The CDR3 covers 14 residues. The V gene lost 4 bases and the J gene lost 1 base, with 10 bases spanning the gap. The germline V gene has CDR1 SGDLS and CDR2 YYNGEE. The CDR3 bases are TGTGCCAGCAGCCCCCACCCTGGCACAGATACGCAGTATTTT. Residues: CASSPHPGTDTQYF.

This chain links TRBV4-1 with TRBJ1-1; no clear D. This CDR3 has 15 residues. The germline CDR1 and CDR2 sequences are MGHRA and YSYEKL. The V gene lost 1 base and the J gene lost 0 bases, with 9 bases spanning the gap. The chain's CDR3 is CASSQVGKLNTEAFF. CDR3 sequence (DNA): TGCGCCAGCAGCCAAGTGGGTAAACTGAACACTGAAGCTTTCTTT.

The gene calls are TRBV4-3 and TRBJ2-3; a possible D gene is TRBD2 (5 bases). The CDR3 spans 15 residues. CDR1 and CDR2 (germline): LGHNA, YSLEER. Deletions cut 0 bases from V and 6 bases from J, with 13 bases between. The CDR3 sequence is CASSQESRGLDTQYF. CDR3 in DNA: TGCGCCAGCAGCCAAGAATCGAGAGGGCTGGATACGCAGTATTTT.

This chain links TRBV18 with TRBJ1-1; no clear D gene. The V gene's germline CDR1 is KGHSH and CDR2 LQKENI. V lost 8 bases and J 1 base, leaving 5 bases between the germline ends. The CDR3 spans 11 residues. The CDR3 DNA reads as TGTGCCAGCCCAAAGAACACTGAAGCTTTCTTT. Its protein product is CASPKNTEAFF.

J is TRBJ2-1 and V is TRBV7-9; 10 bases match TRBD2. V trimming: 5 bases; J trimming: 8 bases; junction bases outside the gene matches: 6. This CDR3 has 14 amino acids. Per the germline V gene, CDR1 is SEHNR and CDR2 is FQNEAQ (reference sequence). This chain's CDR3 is CASSPPLAGDEQFF. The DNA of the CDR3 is TGTGCCAGCAGCCCCCCGCTAGCGGGGGATGAGCAGTTCTTC.

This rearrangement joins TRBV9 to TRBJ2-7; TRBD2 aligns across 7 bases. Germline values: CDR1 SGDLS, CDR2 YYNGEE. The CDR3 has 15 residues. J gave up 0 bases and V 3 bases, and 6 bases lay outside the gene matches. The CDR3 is CASSEEAGYSYEQYF. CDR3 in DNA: TGTGCCAGCAGCGAGGAAGCGGGGTACTCCTACGAGCAGTACTTC. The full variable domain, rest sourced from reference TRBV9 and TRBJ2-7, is DSGVTQTPKHLITATGQRVTLRCSPRSGDLSVYWYQQSLDQGLQFLIQYYNGEERAKGNILERFSAQQFPDLHSELNLSSLELGDSALYFCASSEEAGYSYEQYFGPGTRLTVT.

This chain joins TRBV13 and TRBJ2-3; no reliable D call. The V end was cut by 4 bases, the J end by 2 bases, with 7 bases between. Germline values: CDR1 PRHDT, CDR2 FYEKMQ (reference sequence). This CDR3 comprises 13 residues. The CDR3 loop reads CASSSPITDTQYF. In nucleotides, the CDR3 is TGTGCCAGCAGCTCCCCCATCACAGATACGCAGTATTTT. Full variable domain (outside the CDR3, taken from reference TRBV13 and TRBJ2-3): AAGVIQSPRHLIKEKRETATLKCYPIPRHDTVYWYQQGPGQDPQFLISFYEKMQSDKGSIPDRFSAQQFSDYHSELNMSSLELGDSALYFCASSSPITDTQYFGPGTRLTVL.

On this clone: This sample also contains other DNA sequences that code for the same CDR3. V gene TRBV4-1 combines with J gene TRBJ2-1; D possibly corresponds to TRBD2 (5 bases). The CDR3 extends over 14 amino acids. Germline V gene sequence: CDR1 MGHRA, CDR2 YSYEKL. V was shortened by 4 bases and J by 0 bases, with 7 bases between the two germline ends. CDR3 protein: CASSLRDSYNEQFF. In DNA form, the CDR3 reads TGCGCCAGCAGCCTACGGGACTCCTACAATGAGCAGTTCTTC.

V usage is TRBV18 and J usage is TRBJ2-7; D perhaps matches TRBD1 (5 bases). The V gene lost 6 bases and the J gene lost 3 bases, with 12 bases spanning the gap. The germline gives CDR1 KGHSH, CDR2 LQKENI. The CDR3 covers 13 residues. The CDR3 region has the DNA TGTGCCAGCTCCCTAGGGGTGGGCTACGAGCAGTACTTC. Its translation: CASSLGVGYEQYF.